These 3 T cell receptor beta chains came from one sample sequenced in a study of T cells in Graves' hyperthyroidism and ophthalmopathy (dated by TCRdb to between 2017 and 2020). Libraries were constructed by multiplex PCR. The run used an Illumina HiSeq 2000. The TCR beta CDR3 regions were amplified from RNA transcripts. A first-round RT-PCR of the TCR CDR3 used the HTBI primer set with the Qiagen OneStep RT-PCR kit. TCRdb itself trimmed the public reads at Q25 with fastp, ran MiXCR and retained productive beta chains. Each CDR3 protein appears once, grouped with its most common genes and DNA. In all, the sample holds hundreds of thousands of distinct CDR3 sequences, and around 24% of those were seen once. The ten biggest clones cover 10% to 12% of the sample. Sequenced: blood. These TCRs come from a woman aged 25 to 39 with Graves' ophthalmopathy.

In the case of this clonotype: One end of the junction does not line up with germline, which may come from a read error. The chain employs TRBV6-1 and TRBJ1-1, with TRBD1 identical over 12 bases. There are 14 residues in the CDR3. Germline CDR1 and CDR2: MNHNS and SASEGT. CDR3 coding DNA: TGTGCCACGTATACCGGGACAGGGGGCACTGAAGCTCTCTTT. This codes for CATYTGTGGTEALF.

Worth noting for this clonotype: A clone one base away is much larger, so this may be a read error. This sequence joins TRBV11-1 and TRBJ2-5; D gene uncertain. Germline CDR1 and CDR2: SGHAT and FQDESV (reference sequence). The length of the CDR3 is 15 residues. The V gene lost 5 bases and the J gene lost 1 base, with 14 bases spanning the gap. The CDR3 sequence is CASSREVGLQETQYF. The CDR3 DNA is TGTGCCAGCAGCCGTGAGGTGGGCCTCCAAGAGACCCAGTACTTC. The entire variable domain, with the rest obtained from reference TRBV11-1 and TRBJ2-5, is as follows: EAEVAQSPRYKITEKSQAVAFWCDPISGHATLYWYRQILGQGPELLVQFQDESVVDDSQLPKDRFSAERLKGVDSTLKIQPAELGDSAMYLCASSREVGLQETQYFGPGTRLLVL.

The table lists this clonotype with a count of one. The chain recombines TRBV7-9 with TRBJ1-5; TRBD1 matches 9 bases. This CDR3 region has 15 residues. The V and J ends lost 5 bases and 6 bases, in that order; junction bases with no gene match: 8. Germline values: CDR1 SEHNR, CDR2 FQNEAQ (reference sequence). The CDR3 coding sequence is TGTGCCAGCAGCCCACAGGGGGCGCTGGGTCAGCCCCAGCATTTT. This gives the protein CASSPQGALGQPQHF.